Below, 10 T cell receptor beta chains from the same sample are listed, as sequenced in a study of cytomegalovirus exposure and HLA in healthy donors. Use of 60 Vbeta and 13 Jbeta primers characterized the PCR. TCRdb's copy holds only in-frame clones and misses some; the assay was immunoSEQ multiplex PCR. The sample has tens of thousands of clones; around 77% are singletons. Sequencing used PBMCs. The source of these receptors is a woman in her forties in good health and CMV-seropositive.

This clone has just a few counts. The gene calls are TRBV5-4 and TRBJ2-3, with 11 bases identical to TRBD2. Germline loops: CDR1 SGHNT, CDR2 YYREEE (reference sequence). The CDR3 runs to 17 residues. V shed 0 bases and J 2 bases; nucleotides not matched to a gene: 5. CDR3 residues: CASSLVTSGAPTDTQYF. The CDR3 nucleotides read TGTGCCAGCAGCTTGGTGACTAGCGGGGCTCCCACAGATACGCAGTATTTT. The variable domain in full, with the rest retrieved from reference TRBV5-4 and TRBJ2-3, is ETGVTQSPTHLIKTRGQQVTLRCSSQSGHNTVSWYQQALGQGPQFIFQYYREEENGRGNFPPRFSGLQFPNYSSELNVNALELDDSALYLCASSLVTSGAPTDTQYFGPGTRLTVL.

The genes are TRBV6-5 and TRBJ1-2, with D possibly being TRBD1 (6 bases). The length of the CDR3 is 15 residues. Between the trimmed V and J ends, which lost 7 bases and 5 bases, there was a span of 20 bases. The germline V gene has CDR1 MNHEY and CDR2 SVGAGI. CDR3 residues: CASNKDFKGGYGYTF. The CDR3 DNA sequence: TGTGCCAGCAACAAAGATTTCAAAGGGGGATATGGCTACACCTTC.

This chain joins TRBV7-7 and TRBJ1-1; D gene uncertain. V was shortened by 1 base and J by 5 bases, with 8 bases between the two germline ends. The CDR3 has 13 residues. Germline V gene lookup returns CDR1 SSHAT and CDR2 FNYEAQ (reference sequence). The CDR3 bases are TGTGCCAGCAGCTTAGATGCGGGAACTGAAGCTTTCTTT. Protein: CASSLDAGTEAFF. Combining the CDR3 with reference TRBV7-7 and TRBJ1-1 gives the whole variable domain GAGVSQSPRYKVTKRGQDVTLRCDPISSHATLYWYQQALGQGPEFLTYFNYEAQPDKSGLPSDRFSAERPEGSISTLTIQRTEQRDSAMYRCASSLDAGTEAFFGQGTRLTVV.

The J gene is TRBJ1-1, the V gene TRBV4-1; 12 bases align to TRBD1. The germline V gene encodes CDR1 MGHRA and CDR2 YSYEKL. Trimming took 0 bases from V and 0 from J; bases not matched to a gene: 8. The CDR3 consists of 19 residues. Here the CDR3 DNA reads TGCGCCAGCAGCCAAGAAACGGGGGGGACAGGGGGCGTGAACACTGAAGCTTTCTTT. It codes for CASSQETGGTGGVNTEAFF.

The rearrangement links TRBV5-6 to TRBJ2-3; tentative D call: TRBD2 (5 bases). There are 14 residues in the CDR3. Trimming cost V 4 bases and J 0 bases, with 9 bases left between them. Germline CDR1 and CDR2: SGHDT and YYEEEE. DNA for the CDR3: TGTGCCAGCAGCACTTGGACTAGCACAGATACGCAGTATTTT. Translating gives CASSTWTSTDTQYF.

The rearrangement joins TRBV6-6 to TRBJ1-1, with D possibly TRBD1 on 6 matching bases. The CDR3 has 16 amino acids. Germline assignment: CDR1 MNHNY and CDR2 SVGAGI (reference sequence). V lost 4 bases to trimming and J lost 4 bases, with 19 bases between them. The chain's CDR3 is CASSLGGGREGTEAFF. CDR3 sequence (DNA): TGTGCCAGCAGTTTGGGCGGGGGCAGGGAGGGCACTGAAGCTTTCTTT.

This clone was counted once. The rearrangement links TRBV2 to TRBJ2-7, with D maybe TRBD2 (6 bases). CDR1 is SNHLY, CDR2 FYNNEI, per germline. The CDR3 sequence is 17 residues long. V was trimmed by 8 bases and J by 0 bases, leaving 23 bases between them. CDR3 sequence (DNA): TGTGCCAGCGGACCCCAGGTCCGGAGGGGAGGCTCCTACGAGCAGTACTTC. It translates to CASGPQVRRGGSYEQYF.

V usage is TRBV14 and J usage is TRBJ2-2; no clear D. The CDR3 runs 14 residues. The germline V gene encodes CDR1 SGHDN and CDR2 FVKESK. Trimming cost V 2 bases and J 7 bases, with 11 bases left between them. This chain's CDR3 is CASSQMALVGELFF. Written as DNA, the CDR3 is TGTGCCAGCAGCCAAATGGCCCTCGTCGGGGAGCTGTTTTTT. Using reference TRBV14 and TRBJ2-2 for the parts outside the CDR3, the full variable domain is EAGVTQFPSHSVIEKGQTVTLRCDPISGHDNLYWYRRVMGKEIKFLLHFVKESKQDESGMPNNRFLAERTGGTYSTLKVQPAELEDSGVYFCASSQMALVGELFFGEGSRLTVL.

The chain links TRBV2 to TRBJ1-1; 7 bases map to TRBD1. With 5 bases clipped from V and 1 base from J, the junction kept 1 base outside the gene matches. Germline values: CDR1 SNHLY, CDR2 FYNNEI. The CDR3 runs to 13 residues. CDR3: CASSRDRNTEAFF. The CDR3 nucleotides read TGTGCCAGCAGTCGGGACAGGAACACTGAAGCTTTCTTT. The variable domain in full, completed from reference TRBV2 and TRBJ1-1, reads EPEVTQTPSHQVTQMGQEVILRCVPISNHLYFYWYRQILGQKVEFLVSFYNNEISEKSEIFDDQFSVERPDGSNFTLKIRSTKLEDSAMYFCASSRDRNTEAFFGQGTRLTVV.

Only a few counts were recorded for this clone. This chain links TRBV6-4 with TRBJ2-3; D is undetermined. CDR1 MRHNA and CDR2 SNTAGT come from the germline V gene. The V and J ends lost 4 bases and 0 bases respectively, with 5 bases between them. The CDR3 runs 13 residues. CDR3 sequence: CASSATSTDTQYF. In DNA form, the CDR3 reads TGTGCCAGCAGTGCGACTAGCACAGATACGCAGTATTTT.